These 26 T cell receptor beta chains were sequenced from one sample in a study of blood T cell repertoires in COVID-19. The table came from immunoSEQ multiplex PCR; TCRdb's copy has only in-frame clones and leaves some out. The data contain 200,000 to 250,000 clones, about four fifths of them singletons. What was sequenced was peripheral blood. These receptor sequences come from a woman older than 75 with acute or convalescent COVID-19.

The rearrangement links TRBV19 to TRBJ1-1; D remains ambiguous. The CDR3 is 13 residues long. Germline V gene sequence: CDR1 LNHDA, CDR2 SQIVND (reference sequence). The ends were cut back, 6 bases at V and 5 bases at J, with 13 bases in the middle. The CDR3 loop reads CASRQPGVTEAFF. The CDR3 bases are TGTGCCAGTAGACAGCCAGGCGTGACTGAAGCTTTCTTT.

This clone was found a few times. The chain is built from TRBV20-1 and TRBJ1-2; D unclear. Germline loops: CDR1 DFQATT, CDR2 SNEGSKA (reference sequence). With 3 bases removed from V and 4 bases from J, the gap between germline ends came to 9 bases. The CDR3 extends over 12 amino acids. The chain's CDR3 is CSASSETYGYTF. In DNA, the CDR3 is TGCAGTGCTAGTTCAGAAACCTATGGCTACACCTTC.

In its sample, this clone was seen once. Its ends do not fully match the called genes, so a read error is possible. This sequence joins TRBV7-7 and TRBJ1-5; possible D gene TRBD1, 6 bases. The CDR3 spans 16 residues. Per the germline V gene, CDR1 is SSHAT and CDR2 is FNYEAQ (reference sequence). The CDR3 DNA follows: TGTGCTAGCAGCCCCGGGACACCTTATAGCAATCAGCCCCAGCATTTT. Residues: CASSPGTPYSNQPQHF. The full variable domain, its missing parts supplied by reference TRBV7-7 and TRBJ1-5, is GAGVSQSPRYKVTKRGQDVTLRCDPISSHATLYWYQQALGQGPEFLTYFNYEAQPDKSGLPSDRFSAERPEGSISTLTIQRTEQRDSAMYRCASSPGTPYSNQPQHFGDGTRLSIL.

This chain joins TRBV6-5 and TRBJ2-3; 11 positions agree with TRBD2. J was trimmed by 6 bases and V by 5 bases; bases with no gene match: 7. The CDR3 length is 15 residues. CDR1 and CDR2 from the germline V gene are MNHEY and SVGAGI. CDR3 sequence: CASSLSGGAGDTQYF. In nucleotides, the CDR3 is TGTGCCAGCAGTCTTAGCGGGGGGGCCGGGGATACGCAGTATTTT.

The CDR3 bases are TGCGCCAGCCTGTGGGACAGGGTCTATGGCTACACCTTC. Encoded protein: CASLWDRVYGYTF. The chain carries TRBV10-1 and TRBJ1-2; 9 bases match TRBD1. V shed 8 bases and J 4 bases; nucleotides not matched to a gene: 5. Germline loops: CDR1 WNHNN, CDR2 SYGVQD (reference sequence). CDR3 length: 13 residues.

This chain joins TRBV5-1 and TRBJ1-2, with D maybe TRBD1 (6 bases). Germline V gene lookup returns CDR1 SGHRS and CDR2 YFSETQ. Trimming removed 0 bases at V and 3 bases at J, with 9 bases between. This CDR3 has 14 amino acids. In DNA form, the CDR3 reads TGCGCCAGCAGCTTGGCCCCAGGGGACTATGGCTACACCTTC. This gives the protein CASSLAPGDYGYTF. Full variable domain (outside the CDR3, taken from reference TRBV5-1 and TRBJ1-2): KAGVTQTPRYLIKTRGQQVTLSCSPISGHRSVSWYQQTPGQGLQFLFEYFSETQRNKGNFPGRFSGRQFSNSRSEMNVSTLELGDSALYLCASSLAPGDYGYTFGSGTRLTVV.

This chain joins TRBV7-9 and TRBJ1-1; D is uncertain. Trimming cost V 8 bases and J 4 bases, with 14 bases left between them. The CDR3 has 13 residues. Germline CDR1 reads SEHNR; CDR2 reads FQNEAQ (reference sequence). CDR3 nucleotide sequence: TGTGCCAGCGCGTCTGGGGAGAGCACTGAAGCTTTCTTT. The encoded protein is CASASGESTEAFF.

The V call is TRBV6-2 or TRBV6-3, the J call TRBJ1-5; D perhaps matches TRBD1 (5 bases). Trimming stripped 0 bases from V and 2 bases from J, with 11 bases between. The CDR3 runs to 16 residues. Germline V gene data show CDR1 as MNHEY and CDR2 as SVGEGT. Here the CDR3 reads CASSYSGGNGNQPQHF. DNA for the CDR3: TGTGCCAGCAGTTACTCTGGGGGGAACGGCAATCAGCCCCAGCATTTT.

The V and J genes are TRBV19 and TRBJ1-1; D possibly corresponds to TRBD1 (6 bases). Trimming left V 7 bases short and J 8 bases short, with 20 bases between. The length of the CDR3 is 14 residues. Germline values: CDR1 LNHDA, CDR2 SQIVND (reference sequence). The CDR3 is CASIRLDGRGEAFF. DNA of the CDR3: TGTGCCAGTATTCGACTTGATGGGAGGGGGGAAGCTTTCTTT.

The chain is built from TRBV6-5 and TRBJ2-3, with D perhaps matching TRBD2 (5 bases). Deletions cut 8 bases from V and 0 bases from J, with 9 bases between. The CDR3 loop spans 13 amino acids. CDR1 is MNHEY and CDR2 is SVGAGI in the germline V gene. The CDR3 loop is CASRRTSTDTQYF. CDR3 DNA sequence: TGTGCCAGCCGGAGGACTAGCACAGATACGCAGTATTTT.

This chain joins TRBV5-4 and TRBJ1-2, with 12 positions matching TRBD1. Trimming took 9 bases from V and 7 from J; bases not matched to a gene: 16. The CDR3 covers 16 residues. Germline CDR1 reads SGHNT; CDR2 reads YYREEE (reference sequence). CDR3 nucleotides: TGTGCCACCTTCCCCGGGACAGGGGGCGCTTGGGGTGGCTACACCTTC. Amino acids: CATFPGTGGAWGGYTF.

This chain uses TRBV6-1 with TRBJ2-5; 12 positions match TRBD1. The ends lost 1 base at V and 5 bases at J; junction bases unmatched: 8. This CDR3 is built from 17 residues. Germline values: CDR1 MNHNS, CDR2 SASEGT. The CDR3 DNA reads TGTGCCAGCAGTGAAGAATGGGGGACAGGGGGCCAGGAGACCCAGTACTTC. Translation gives CASSEEWGTGGQETQYF.

In DNA, the CDR3 is TGTGCCAGCAGCCGGGACAGCCAAGAGACCCAGTACTTC. Translating it yields CASSRDSQETQYF. The rearrangement joins TRBV7-3 to TRBJ2-5, with TRBD1 matching over 7 bases. Germline loops: CDR1 SGHTA, CDR2 FQGTGA. The CDR3 has 13 amino acids. The J segment lost 1 base and the V segment lost 5 bases, leaving 1 base of the junction unmatched.

This clone was seen once. The chain is built from TRBV19 and TRBJ2-2, with a weak D call TRBD2 (6 bases). The CDR3 covers 14 residues. V gave up 7 bases and J gave up 3 bases, with 12 bases separating them. The germline CDR1 and CDR2 sequences are LNHDA and SQIVND (reference sequence). In nucleotides, the CDR3 is TGTGCCAGTATGTTGGGAGGCGACACCGGGGAGCTGTTTTTT. Translating gives CASMLGGDTGELFF.

This chain joins TRBV24-1 and TRBJ1-1, with D tentatively TRBD1 (6 bases). V was trimmed by 10 bases and J by 1 base, leaving 9 bases between them. Germline loops: CDR1 KGHDR, CDR2 SFDVKD. The CDR3 spans 12 residues. The CDR3 spells CATSRGNTEAFF. The CDR3 region has the DNA TGTGCCACTAGCAGGGGGAACACTGAAGCTTTCTTT.

This chain links TRBV5-4 with TRBJ2-5, with a possible D match to TRBD2 (7 bases). CDR1 and CDR2 from the germline V gene are SGHNT and YYREEE (reference sequence). The length of the CDR3 is 15 residues. Trimming cost V 2 bases and J 2 bases, with 13 bases left between them. CDR3 in amino acids: CASSFEGGFQETQYF. The CDR3 DNA is TGTGCCAGCAGCTTCGAGGGGGGGTTTCAAGAGACCCAGTACTTC.

This chain links TRBV11-3 with TRBJ2-5; D gene ambiguous. Germline V lookup: CDR1 SGHNT, CDR2 YENEEA. The CDR3 consists of 16 residues. V was trimmed by 7 bases and J by 2 bases, leaving 20 bases between them. Written as DNA, the CDR3 is TGTGCCAGCATCAAGCGTAGACCAACGAAGCAAGAGACCCAGTACTTC. This gives the protein CASIKRRPTKQETQYF.

This chain links TRBV5-1 with TRBJ2-3; the D gene is possibly TRBD2 (5 bases). V shed 3 bases and J shed 9 bases, with 11 bases lying between them. The CDR3 runs 12 residues. Germline-derived CDR1 and CDR2 are SGHRS and YFSETQ. The DNA of the CDR3 is TGCGCCAGCAGCTCCGACTACCAAACGCAGTATTTT. This sequence encodes CASSSDYQTQYF.

This clone occurred a few times. The chain combines TRBV7-2 with TRBJ2-3; 9 positions agree with TRBD2. The germline V gene has CDR1 SGHTA and CDR2 FQGNSA. V was pared by 5 bases and J by 6 bases, with 12 bases of the junction left unmatched. This CDR3 comprises 16 residues. The CDR3 DNA is TGTGCCAGCAGCAAGGATAGCGGGGGTTCTTTGGATACGCAGTATTTT. Translating gives CASSKDSGGSLDTQYF.

This clone was recorded a few times. The CDR3 loop is CASSWSGTSGGGEQYF. CDR3 nucleotides: TGTGCCAGCAGTTGGTCCGGGACTAGCGGGGGCGGTGAGCAGTACTTC. This chain connects TRBV6-5 to TRBJ2-7, with 14 bases lining up with TRBD2. Germline CDR1 and CDR2: MNHEY and SVGAGI. V was pared by 4 bases and J by 7 bases, with 9 bases of the junction left unmatched. CDR3 size: 16 residues.

Comment on this clone: At the DNA level, this CDR3 is encoded by other sequences in the same sample as well. The gene calls are TRBV7-2 and TRBJ2-5; a weak D match, TRBD1 (5 bases). CDR1 and CDR2 (germline): SGHTA, FQGNSA. The ends were cut back, 5 bases at V and 0 bases at J, with 7 bases in the middle. The CDR3 is made up of 13 amino acids. The CDR3 nucleotides read TGTGCCAGCAGCCGACAGAACCAAGAGACCCAGTACTTC. Encoded protein: CASSRQNQETQYF.

This chain links TRBV7-3 with TRBJ1-6; 7 nucleotides line up with TRBD1. The V gene's germline CDR1 is SGHTA and CDR2 FQGTGA. This CDR3 has 15 amino acids. Trimming cost V 2 bases and J 7 bases; bases outside gene matches: 5. The DNA of the CDR3 is TGTGCCAGCAGCTTAGACAGGGTAGACAATTCACCCCTCCACTTT. Translation gives CASSLDRVDNSPLHF.

This chain uses TRBV5-1 with TRBJ1-2; 9 bases agree with TRBD1. CDR3 length: 14 residues. The germline gives CDR1 SGHRS, CDR2 YFSETQ. V was pared by 1 base and J by 8 bases, with 6 bases of the junction left unmatched. The CDR3 nucleotides read TGCGCCAGCAGCTTGACGGACAGGGGAGAAGGCTACACCTTC. Amino acid sequence: CASSLTDRGEGYTF.

The rearrangement links TRBV9 to TRBJ1-5, with 10 bases that match TRBD1. The CDR3 extends over 14 amino acids. Trimming at V came to 5 bases and at J to 4 bases, leaving 3 bases not matched to a gene. The germline gives CDR1 SGDLS, CDR2 YYNGEE. The chain's CDR3 is CASSMGQGNQPQHF. The CDR3 DNA reads TGTGCCAGCAGTATGGGACAGGGGAATCAGCCCCAGCATTTT.

The J gene is TRBJ2-1, the V gene TRBV3-1 (or the pseudogene TRBV3-2), with TRBD2 as a possible D gene (5 bases). CDR3 size: 14 residues. CDR1 LGHDT and CDR2 YNNKEL come from the germline V gene (reference sequence). Deletions cut 2 bases from V and 2 bases from J, with 7 bases between. The CDR3 is CASSQPGTYNEQFF. The CDR3 DNA is TGTGCCAGCAGCCAACCGGGGACCTACAATGAGCAGTTCTTC.

The chain employs TRBV2 and TRBJ1-2; D is uncertain. Per the germline V gene, CDR1 is SNHLY and CDR2 is FYNNEI. The CDR3 has 12 residues. The germline V and J ends were trimmed by 6 bases and 8 bases, with 13 bases remaining between them. The CDR3 DNA follows: TGTGCCAGCAGACTAACTACCTTGGGCTACACCTTC. Amino acid sequence: CASRLTTLGYTF.